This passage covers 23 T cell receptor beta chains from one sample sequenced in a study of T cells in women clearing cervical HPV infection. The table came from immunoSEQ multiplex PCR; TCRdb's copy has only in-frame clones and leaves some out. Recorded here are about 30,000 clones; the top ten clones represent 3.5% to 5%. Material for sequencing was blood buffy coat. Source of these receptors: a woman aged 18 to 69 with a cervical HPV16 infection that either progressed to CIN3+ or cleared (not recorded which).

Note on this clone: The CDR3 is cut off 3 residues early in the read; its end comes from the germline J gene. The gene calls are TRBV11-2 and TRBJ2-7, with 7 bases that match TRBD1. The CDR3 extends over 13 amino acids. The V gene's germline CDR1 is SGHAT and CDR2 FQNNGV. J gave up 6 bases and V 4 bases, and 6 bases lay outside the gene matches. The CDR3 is CASSSTGVGEQYF. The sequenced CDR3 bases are TGTGCCAGCAGCTCAACAGGGGTCGGCGAG.

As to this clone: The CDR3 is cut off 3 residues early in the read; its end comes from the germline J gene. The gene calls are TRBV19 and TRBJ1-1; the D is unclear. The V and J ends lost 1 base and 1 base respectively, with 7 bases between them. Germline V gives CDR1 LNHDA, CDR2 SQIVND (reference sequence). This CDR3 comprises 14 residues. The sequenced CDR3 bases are TGTGCCAGTAGTATAGGAACGGGGAACACTGAA. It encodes CASSIGTGNTE. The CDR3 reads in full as CASSIGTGNTEAFF.

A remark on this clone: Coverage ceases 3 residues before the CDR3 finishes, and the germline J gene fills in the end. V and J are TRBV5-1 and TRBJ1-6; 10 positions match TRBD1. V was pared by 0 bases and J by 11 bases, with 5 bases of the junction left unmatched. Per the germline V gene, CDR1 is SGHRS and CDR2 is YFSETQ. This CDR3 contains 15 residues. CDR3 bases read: TGCGCCAGCAGCTTGGGGGACAGGGGTTTGGCACCC. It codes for CASSLGDRGLAP. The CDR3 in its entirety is CASSLGDRGLAPLHF.

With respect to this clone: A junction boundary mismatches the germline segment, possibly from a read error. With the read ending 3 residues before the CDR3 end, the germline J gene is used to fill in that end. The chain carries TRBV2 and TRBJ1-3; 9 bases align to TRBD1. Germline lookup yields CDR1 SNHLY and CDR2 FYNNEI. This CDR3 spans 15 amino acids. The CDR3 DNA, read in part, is TGTGCCAGCATTTCGGGACAGGGAGGTGGAAACACG. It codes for CASISGQGGGNT. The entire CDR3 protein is CASISGQGGGNTIYF. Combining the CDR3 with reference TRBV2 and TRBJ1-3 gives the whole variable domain EPEVTQTPSHQVTQMGQEVILRCVPISNHLYFYWYRQILGQKVEFLVSFYNNEISEKSEIFDDQFSVERPDGSNFTLKIRSTKLEDSAMYFCASISGQGGGNTIYFGEGSWLTVV.

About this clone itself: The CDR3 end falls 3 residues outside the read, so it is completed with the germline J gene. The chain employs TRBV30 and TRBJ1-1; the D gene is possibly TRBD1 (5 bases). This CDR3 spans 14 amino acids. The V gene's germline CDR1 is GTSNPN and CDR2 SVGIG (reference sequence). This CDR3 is CAWGKGRENEKAFF. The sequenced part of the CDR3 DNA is TGTGCCTGGGGGAAGGGGAGGGAAAATGAAAAA. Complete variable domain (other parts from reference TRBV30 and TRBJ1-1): SQTIHQWPATLVQPVGSPLSLECTVEGTSNPNLYWYRQAAGRGLQLLFYSVGIGQISSEVPQNLSASRPQDRQFILSSKKLLLSDSGFYLCAWGKGRENEKAFFGQGTRLTVV.

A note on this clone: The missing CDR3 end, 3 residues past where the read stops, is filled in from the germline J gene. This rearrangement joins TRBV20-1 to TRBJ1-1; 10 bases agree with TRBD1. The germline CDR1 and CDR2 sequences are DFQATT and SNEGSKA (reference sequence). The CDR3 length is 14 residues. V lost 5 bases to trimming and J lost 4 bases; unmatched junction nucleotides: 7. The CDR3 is CSAAWDRGGTEAFF. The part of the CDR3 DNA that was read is TGCAGTGCTGCATGGGACAGGGGAGGCACTGAA.

CDR3 DNA, as far as it was read: TGTGCCAGCAGTGAGGGTATAGCGGGAAGAGAGACG. Its protein product is CASSEGIAGRET. In full, the CDR3 reads CASSEGIAGRETQYF. The chain couples TRBV6-1 to TRBJ2-3; 8 bases align to TRBD2. From the germline J gene comes the end of the CDR3, since the read stops 3 residues before it. The germline CDR1 and CDR2 sequences are MNHNS and SASEGT. CDR3 length equals 15 residues.

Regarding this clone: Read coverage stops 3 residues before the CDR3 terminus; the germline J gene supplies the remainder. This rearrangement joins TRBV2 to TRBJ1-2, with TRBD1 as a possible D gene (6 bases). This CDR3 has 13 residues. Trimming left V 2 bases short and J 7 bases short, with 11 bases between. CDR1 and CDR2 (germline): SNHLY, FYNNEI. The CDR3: CASSESGQLGYTF. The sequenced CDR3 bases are TGTGCCAGCAGTGAAAGTGGACAGCTTGGC.

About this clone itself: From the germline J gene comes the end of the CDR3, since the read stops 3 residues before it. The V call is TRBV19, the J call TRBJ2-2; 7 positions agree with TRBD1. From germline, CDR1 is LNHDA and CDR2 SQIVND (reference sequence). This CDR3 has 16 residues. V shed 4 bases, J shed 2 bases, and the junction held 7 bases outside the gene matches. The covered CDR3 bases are TGTGCCAGTAGTACAGGGACAGTCTTTAACACCGGGGAG. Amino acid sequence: CASSTGTVFNTGE. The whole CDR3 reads CASSTGTVFNTGELFF.

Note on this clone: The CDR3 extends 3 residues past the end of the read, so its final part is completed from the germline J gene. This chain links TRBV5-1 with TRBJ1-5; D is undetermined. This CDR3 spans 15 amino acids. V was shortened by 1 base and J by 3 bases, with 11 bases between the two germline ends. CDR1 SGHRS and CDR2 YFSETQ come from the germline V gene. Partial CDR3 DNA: TGCGCCAGCAGCTTGAGCGCGGGCCCCAATCAGCCC. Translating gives CASSLSAGPNQP. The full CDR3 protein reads CASSLSAGPNQPQHF.

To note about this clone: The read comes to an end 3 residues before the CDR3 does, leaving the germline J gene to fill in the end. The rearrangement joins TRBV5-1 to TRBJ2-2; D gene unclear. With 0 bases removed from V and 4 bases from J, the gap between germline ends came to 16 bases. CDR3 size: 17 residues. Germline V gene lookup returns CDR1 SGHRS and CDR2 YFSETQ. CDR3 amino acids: CASSLEGGFIGTGELFF. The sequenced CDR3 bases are TGCGCCAGCAGCTTGGAAGGCGGATTCATTGGCACCGGGGAG.

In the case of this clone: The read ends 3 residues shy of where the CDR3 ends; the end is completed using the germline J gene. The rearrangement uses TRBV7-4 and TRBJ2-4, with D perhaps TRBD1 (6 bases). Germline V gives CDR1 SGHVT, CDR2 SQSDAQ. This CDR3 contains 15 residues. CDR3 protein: CASSLGQTTNYGQYF. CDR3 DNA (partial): TGTGCCAGCAGCCTCGGACAGACTACTAACTATGGT.

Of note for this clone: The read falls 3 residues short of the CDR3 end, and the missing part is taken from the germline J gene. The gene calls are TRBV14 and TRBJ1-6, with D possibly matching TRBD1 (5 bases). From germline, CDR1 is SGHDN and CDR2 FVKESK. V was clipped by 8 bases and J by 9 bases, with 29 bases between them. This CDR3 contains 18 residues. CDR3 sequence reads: CASLGSALGGSFGSPLHF. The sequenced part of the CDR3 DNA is TGTGCCAGCCTTGGAAGTGCGCTTGGGGGGAGCTTTGGTTCACCC.

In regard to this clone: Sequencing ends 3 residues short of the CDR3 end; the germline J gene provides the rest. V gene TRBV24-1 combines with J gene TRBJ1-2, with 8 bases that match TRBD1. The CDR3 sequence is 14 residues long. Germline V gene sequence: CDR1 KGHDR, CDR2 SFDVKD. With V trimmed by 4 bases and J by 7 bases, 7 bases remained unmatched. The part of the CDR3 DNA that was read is TGTGCCACCAGTGACCCGACAGGGGTCGGTGGC. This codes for CATSDPTGVGG. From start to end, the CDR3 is CATSDPTGVGGYTF.

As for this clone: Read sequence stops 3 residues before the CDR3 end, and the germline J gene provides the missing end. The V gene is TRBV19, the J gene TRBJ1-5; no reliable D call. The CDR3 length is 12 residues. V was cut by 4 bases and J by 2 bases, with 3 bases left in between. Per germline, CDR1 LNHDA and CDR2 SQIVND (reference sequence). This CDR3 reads CASSKGNQPQHF. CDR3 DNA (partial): TGTGCCAGTAGTAAGGGCAATCAGCCC.

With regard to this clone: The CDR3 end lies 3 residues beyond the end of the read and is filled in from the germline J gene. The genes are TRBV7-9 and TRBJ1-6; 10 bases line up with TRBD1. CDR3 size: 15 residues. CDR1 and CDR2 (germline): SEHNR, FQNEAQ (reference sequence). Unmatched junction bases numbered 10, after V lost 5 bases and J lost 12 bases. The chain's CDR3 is CASSLWDRGGVPLHF. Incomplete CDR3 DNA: TGTGCCAGCAGCCTCTGGGACAGGGGCGGGGTACCC.

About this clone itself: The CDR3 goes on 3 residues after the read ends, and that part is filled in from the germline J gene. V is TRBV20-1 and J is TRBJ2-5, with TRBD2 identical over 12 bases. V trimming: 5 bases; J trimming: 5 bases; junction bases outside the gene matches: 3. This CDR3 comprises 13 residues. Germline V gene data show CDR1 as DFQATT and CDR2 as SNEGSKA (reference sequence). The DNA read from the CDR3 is TGCAGTGCTTGGACTAGCGGGAAGGAGACC. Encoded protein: CSAWTSGKET. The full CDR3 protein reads CSAWTSGKETQYF.

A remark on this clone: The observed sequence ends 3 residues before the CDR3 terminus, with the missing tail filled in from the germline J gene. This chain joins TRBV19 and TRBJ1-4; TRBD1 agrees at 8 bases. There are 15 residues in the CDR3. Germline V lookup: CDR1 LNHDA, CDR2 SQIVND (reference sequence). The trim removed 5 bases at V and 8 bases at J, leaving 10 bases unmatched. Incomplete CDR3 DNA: TGTGCCAGTAGTTCCTCCGGGACAGGAGGGGAAAAA. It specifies CASSSSGTGGEK. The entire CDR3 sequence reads CASSSSGTGGEKLFF.

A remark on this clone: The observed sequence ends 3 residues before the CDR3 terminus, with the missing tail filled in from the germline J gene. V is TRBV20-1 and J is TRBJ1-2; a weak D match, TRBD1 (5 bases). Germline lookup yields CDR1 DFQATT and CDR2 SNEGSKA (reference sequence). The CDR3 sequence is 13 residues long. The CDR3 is CSAQVAGNSGYTF. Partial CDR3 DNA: TGCAGTGCCCAGGTCGCAGGGAATAGCGGC.

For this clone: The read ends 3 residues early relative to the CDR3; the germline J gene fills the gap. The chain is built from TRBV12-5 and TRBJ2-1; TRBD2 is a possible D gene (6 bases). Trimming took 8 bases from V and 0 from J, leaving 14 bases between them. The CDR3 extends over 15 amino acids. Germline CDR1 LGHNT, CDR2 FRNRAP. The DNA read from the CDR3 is TGTGCTAGTCGAAGCGGGTCGAGCTCCTACAATGAG. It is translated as CASRSGSSSYNE. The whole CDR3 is CASRSGSSSYNEQFF.

CDR3 bases read: TGTGCCAGTAGTAACCGGGACAGGGGAAAGATTAGCACTGAA. Translation gives CASSNRDRGKISTE. The CDR3 as a whole reads CASSNRDRGKISTEAFF. V gene TRBV19 combines with J gene TRBJ1-1; 10 bases fit TRBD1. Read sequence stops 3 residues before the CDR3 end, and the germline J gene provides the missing end. The CDR3 runs 17 residues. The V and J ends lost 4 bases and 4 bases, in that order; junction bases with no gene match: 12. Per the germline V gene, CDR1 is LNHDA and CDR2 is SQIVND (reference sequence).

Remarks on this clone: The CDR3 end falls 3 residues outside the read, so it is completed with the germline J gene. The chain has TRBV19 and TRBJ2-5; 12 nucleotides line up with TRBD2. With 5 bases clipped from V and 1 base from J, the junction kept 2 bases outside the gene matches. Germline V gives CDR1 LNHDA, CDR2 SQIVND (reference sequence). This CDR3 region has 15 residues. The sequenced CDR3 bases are TGTGCCAGTAGTCCGGGACTAGCGGGCCAAGAGACC. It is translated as CASSPGLAGQET. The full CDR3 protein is CASSPGLAGQETQYF. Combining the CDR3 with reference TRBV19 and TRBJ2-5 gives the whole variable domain DGGITQSPKYLFRKEGQNVTLSCEQNLNHDAMYWYRQDPGQGLRLIYYSQIVNDFQKGDIAEGYSVSREKKESFPLTVTSAQKNPTAFYLCASSPGLAGQETQYFGPGTRLLVL.

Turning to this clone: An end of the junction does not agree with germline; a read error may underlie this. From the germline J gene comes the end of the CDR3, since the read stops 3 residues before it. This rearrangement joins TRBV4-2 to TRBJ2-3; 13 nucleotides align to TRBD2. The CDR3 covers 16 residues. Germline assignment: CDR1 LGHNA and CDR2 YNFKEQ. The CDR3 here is CASSQGLAGITDTQYF. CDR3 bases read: TGCGCCAGCAGCCAGGGACTAGCGGGGATCACAGATACG.